This TCR beta chain was observed in a study of shared clonotypes between healthy human individuals. Some clones are missing from TCRdb's copy, which holds only in-frame ones; the method was immunoSEQ multiplex PCR. The table shows 2 million to 3 million clones, with 93% occurring only once. This CDR3 contains 11 residues. Germline loops: CDR1 LNHDA, CDR2 SQIVND (reference sequence). V dropped 7 bases and J dropped 11 bases, with 14 bases sitting between them. In its sample, this clone was seen once. The target antigen is unknown. Points from the study as a whole: Since donors were few, the genetic and exposure-history diversity represented was limited.

This TCR was sampled from a man in his late teens or twenties in good health. Some clones in this sample may be carry-over from other donors' samples. Source material: naive CD4+ T cells from PBMCs. The subset here: CD45RA+ positively selected. V usage is TRBV19 and J usage is TRBJ1-1, with D unresolved. The CDR3 loop reads CASMWGLNAFF. CDR3 coding DNA: TGTGCCAGTATGTGGGGTCTGAATGCTTTCTTT.